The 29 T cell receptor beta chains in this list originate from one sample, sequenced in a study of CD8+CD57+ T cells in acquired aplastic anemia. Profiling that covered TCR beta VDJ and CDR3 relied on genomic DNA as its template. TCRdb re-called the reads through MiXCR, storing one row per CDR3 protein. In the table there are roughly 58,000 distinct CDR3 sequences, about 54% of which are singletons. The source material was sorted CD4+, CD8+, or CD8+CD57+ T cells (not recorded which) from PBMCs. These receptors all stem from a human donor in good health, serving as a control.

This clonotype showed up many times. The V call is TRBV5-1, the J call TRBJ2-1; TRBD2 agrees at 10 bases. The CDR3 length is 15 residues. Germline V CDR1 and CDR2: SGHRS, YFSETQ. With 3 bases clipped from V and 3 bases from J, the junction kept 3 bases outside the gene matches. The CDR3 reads CASSSGLADYNEQFF. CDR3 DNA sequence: TGCGCCAGCAGCTCCGGACTAGCGGACTACAATGAGCAGTTCTTC.

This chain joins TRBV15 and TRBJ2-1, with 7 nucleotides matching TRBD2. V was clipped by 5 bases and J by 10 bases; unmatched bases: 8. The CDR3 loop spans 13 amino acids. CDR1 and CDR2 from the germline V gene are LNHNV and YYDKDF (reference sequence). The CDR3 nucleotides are TGTGCCACCAGCGGACCACTAGCGAACGAGCAGTTCTTC. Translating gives CATSGPLANEQFF. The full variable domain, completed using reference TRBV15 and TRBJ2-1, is DAMVIQNPRYQVTQFGKPVTLSCSQTLNHNVMYWYQQKSSQAPKLLFHYYDKDFNNEADTPDNFQSRRPNTSFCFLDIRSPGLGDTAMYLCATSGPLANEQFFGPGTRLTVL.

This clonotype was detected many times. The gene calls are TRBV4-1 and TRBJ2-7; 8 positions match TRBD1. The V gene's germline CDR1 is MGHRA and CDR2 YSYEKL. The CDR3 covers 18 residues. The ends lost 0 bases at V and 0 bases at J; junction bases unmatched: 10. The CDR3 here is CASSQDMFPGQGSYEQYF. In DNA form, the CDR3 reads TGCGCCAGCAGCCAAGATATGTTCCCTGGACAGGGCTCCTACGAGCAGTACTTC.

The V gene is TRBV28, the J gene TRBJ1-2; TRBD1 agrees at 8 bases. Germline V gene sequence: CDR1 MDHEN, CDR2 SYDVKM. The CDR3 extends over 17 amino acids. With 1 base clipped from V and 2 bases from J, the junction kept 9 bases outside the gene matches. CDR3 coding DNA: TGTGCCAGCAGTTTATTGAGTAGGCAGGGGGCAAACTATGGCTACACCTTC. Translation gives CASSLLSRQGANYGYTF.

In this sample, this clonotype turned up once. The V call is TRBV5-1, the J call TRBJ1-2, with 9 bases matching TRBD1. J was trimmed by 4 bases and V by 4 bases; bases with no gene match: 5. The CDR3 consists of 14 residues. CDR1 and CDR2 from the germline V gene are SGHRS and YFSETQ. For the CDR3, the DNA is TGCGCCAGCAGCGCCGGGACAGGGTTCTATGGCTACACCTTC. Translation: CASSAGTGFYGYTF.

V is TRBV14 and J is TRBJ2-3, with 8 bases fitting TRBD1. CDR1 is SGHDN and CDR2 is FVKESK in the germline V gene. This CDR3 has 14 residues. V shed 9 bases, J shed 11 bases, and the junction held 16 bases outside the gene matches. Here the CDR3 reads CASRATGAYNEQYF. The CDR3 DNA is TGTGCCAGTAGAGCGACAGGGGCATACAATGAGCAGTATTTT.

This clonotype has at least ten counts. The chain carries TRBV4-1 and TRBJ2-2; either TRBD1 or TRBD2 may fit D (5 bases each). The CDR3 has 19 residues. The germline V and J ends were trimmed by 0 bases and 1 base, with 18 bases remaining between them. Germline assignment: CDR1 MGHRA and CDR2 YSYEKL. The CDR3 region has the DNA TGCGCCAGCAGCCAAGATCGGGTGGGGACGCACAAGAACACCGGGGAGCTGTTTTTT. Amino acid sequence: CASSQDRVGTHKNTGELFF.

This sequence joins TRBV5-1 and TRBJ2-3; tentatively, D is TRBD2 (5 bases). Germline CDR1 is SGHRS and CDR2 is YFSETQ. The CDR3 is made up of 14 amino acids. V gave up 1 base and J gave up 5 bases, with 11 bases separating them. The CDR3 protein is CASSLTGEEDTQYF. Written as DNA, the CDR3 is TGCGCCAGCAGCTTGACCGGGGAAGAAGATACGCAGTATTTT.

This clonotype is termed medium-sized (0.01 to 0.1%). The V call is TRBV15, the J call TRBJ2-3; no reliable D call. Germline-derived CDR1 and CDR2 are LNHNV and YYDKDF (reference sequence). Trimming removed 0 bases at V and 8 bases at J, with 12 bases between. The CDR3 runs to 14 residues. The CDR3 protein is CATSRDRARTTQYF. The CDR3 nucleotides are TGTGCCACCAGCAGAGACCGGGCGAGAACTACGCAGTATTTT. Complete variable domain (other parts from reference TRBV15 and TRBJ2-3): DAMVIQNPRYQVTQFGKPVTLSCSQTLNHNVMYWYQQKSSQAPKLLFHYYDKDFNNEADTPDNFQSRRPNTSFCFLDIRSPGLGDTAMYLCATSRDRARTTQYFGPGTRLTVL.

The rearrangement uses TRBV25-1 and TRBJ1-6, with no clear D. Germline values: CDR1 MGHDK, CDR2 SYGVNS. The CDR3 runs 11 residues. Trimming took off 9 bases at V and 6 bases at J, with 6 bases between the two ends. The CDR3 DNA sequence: TGTGCCAGTTCTAGTAATTCACCCCTCCACTTT. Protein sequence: CASSSNSPLHF.

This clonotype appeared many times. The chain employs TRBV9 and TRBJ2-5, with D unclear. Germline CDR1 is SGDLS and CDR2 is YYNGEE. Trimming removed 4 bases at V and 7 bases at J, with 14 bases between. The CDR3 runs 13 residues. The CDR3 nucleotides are TGTGCCAGCAGCCAACTTGACCTGGGGACCCAGTACTTC. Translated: CASSQLDLGTQYF.

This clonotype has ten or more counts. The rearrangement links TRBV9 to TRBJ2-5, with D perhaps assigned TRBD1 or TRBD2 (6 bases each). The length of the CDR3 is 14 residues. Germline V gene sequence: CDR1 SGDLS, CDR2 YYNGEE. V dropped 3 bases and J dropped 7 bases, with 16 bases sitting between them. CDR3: CASSARGQGRTQYF. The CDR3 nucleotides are TGTGCCAGCAGCGCCCGGGGGCAGGGGAGGACCCAGTACTTC.

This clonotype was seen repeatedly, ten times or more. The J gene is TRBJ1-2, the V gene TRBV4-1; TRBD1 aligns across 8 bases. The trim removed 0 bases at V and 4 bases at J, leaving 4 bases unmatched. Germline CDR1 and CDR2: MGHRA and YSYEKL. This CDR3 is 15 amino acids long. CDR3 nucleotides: TGCGCCAGCAGCCAAGAAGCGGGACAGGCCTATGGCTACACCTTC. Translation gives CASSQEAGQAYGYTF.

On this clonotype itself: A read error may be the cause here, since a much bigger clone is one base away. The CDR3 here is CAWSPQGGLGYTF. The CDR3 coding sequence is TGTGCCTGGAGTCCCCAGGGGGGTTTAGGCTACACCTTC. The rearrangement uses TRBV30 and TRBJ1-2; 7 bases are a match to TRBD1. The V gene's germline CDR1 is GTSNPN and CDR2 SVGIG (reference sequence). Trimming removed 2 bases from V and 8 bases from J; junction bases left unmatched: 8. The CDR3 spans 13 residues.

The DNA for the CDR3 is TGCAGCGTTGGGGGGCAGGGAAGTGAAAAACTGTTTTTT. Translating gives CSVGGQGSEKLFF. The chain joins TRBV29-1 to TRBJ1-4, with D possibly being TRBD1 (6 bases). The CDR3 length is 13 residues. V was trimmed by 4 bases and J by 7 bases, leaving 13 bases between them. Germline V gene lookup returns CDR1 SQVTM and CDR2 ANQGSEA.

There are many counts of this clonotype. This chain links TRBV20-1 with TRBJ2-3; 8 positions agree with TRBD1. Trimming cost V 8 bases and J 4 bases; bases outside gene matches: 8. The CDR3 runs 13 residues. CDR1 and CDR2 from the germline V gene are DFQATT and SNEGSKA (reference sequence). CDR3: CSPDRGQADTQYF. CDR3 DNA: TGCAGTCCAGACAGGGGCCAGGCAGATACGCAGTATTTT.

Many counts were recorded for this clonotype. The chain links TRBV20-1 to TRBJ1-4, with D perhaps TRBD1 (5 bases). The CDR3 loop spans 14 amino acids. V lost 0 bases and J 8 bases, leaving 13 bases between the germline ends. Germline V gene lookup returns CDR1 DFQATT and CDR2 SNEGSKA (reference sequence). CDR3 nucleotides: TGCAGTGCTAGAGATCTCAGGGCGGGAGAAAAACTGTTTTTT. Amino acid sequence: CSARDLRAGEKLFF.

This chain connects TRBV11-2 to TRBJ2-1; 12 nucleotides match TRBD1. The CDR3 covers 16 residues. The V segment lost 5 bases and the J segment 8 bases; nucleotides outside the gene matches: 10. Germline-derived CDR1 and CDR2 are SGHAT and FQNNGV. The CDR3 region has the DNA TGTGCCAGCAGCATCCTACCGGGACAGGGGGCCGATGAGCAGTTCTTC. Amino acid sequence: CASSILPGQGADEQFF.

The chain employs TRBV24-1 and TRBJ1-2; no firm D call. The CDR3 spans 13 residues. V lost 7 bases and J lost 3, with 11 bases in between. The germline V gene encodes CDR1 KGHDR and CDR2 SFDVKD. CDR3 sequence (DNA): TGTGCCACCAGCCGAAACCGTGACTATGGCTACACCTTC. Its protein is CATSRNRDYGYTF.

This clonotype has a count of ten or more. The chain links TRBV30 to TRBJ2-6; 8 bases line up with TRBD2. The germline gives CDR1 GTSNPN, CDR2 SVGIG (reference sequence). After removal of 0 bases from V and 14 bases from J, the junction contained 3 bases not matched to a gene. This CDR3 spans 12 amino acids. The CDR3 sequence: CAWSVSGEFLTF. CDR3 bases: TGTGCCTGGAGTGTTAGCGGGGAATTCCTGACTTTC.

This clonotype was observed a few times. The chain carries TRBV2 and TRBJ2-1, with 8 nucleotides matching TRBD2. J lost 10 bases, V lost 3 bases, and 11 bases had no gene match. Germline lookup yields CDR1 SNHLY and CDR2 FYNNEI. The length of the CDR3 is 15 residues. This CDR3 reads CASSDRLAPVGEQFF. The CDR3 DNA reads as TGTGCCAGCAGTGACCGACTAGCGCCTGTTGGCGAGCAGTTCTTC. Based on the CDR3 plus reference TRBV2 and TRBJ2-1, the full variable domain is EPEVTQTPSHQVTQMGQEVILRCVPISNHLYFYWYRQILGQKVEFLVSFYNNEISEKSEIFDDQFSVERPDGSNFTLKIRSTKLEDSAMYFCASSDRLAPVGEQFFGPGTRLTVL.

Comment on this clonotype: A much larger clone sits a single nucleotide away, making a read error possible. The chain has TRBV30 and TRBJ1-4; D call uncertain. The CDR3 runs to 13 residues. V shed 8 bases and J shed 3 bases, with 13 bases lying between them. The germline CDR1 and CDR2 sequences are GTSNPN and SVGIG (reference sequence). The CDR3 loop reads CAVSGAANEKLFF. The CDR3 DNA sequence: TGTGCCGTGTCAGGTGCAGCTAATGAAAAACTGTTTTTT.

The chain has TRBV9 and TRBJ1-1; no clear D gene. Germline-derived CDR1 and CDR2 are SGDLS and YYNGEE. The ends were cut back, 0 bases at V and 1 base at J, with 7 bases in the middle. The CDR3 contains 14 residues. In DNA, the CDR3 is TGTGCCAGCAGCGTAGACTACAGGAACACTGAAGCTTTCTTT. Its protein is CASSVDYRNTEAFF. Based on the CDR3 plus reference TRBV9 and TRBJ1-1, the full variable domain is DSGVTQTPKHLITATGQRVTLRCSPRSGDLSVYWYQQSLDQGLQFLIQYYNGEERAKGNILERFSAQQFPDLHSELNLSSLELGDSALYFCASSVDYRNTEAFFGQGTRLTVV.

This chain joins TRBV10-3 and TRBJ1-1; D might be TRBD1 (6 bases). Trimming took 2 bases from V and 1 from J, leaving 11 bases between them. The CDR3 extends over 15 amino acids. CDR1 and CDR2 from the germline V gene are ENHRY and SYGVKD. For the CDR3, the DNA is TGTGCCATCAGTGAGGCTACAGGGAGGAACACTGAAGCTTTCTTT. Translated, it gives CAISEATGRNTEAFF.

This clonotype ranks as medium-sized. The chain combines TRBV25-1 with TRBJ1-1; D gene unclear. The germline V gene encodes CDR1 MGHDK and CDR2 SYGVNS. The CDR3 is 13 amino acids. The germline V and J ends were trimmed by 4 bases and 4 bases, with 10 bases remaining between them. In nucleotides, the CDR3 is TGTGCCAGCAGTGTGGGTAAGTCCACTGAAGCTTTCTTT. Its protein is CASSVGKSTEAFF.

The CDR3 loop reads CASSQPRDRSNTEAFF. The CDR3 DNA reads as TGCGCCAGCAGCCAGCCCCGGGACAGGTCGAACACTGAAGCTTTCTTT. This chain connects TRBV4-1 to TRBJ1-1, with TRBD1 matching 8 bases. This CDR3 spans 16 amino acids. With V trimmed by 3 bases and J by 1 base, 7 bases remained unmatched. The germline CDR1 and CDR2 sequences are MGHRA and YSYEKL.

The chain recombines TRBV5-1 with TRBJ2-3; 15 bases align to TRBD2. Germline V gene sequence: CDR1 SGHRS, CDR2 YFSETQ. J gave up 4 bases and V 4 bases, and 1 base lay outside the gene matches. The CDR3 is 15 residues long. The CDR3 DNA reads TGCGCCAGCAGCCGGACTAGCGGGAGGGCAGATACGCAGTATTTT. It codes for CASSRTSGRADTQYF.

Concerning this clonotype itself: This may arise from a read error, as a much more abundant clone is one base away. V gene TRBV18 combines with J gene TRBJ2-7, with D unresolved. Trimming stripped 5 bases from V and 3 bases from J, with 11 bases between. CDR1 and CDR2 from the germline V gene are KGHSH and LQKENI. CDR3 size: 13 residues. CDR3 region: CASSSSTDYEQYF. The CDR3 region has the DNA TGTGCCAGCTCAAGTTCCACAGACTACGAGCAGTACTTC.

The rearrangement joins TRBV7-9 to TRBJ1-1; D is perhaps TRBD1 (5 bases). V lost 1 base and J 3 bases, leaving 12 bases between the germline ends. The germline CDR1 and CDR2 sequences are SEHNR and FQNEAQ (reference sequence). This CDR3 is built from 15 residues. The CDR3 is CASSLERGEDTEAFF. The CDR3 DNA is TGTGCCAGCAGCTTAGAAAGAGGGGAGGACACTGAAGCTTTCTTT.